The rows below give T cell receptor beta chains drawn from one sample of a study of cytomegalovirus exposure and HLA in healthy donors. The table came from immunoSEQ multiplex PCR; TCRdb's copy has only in-frame clones and leaves some out. Of 90,000 to 150,000 clones listed, around 70% are singletons. Sample: PBMCs. The receptors here all came from a woman in her thirties or forties in good health and CMV-seronegative. The CDR3 runs from the conserved cysteine through the conserved F or W. D genes are given only for firm matches. Clone size is stated in some rows and not others, as once, few, many or a class when expanded.

j_call: TRBJ1-6; clone_size: -; d_call: TRBD1; v_call: TRBV2; cdr3_nt: TGTGCCAGCAGTTCAGGGGGATCGCCACCCCTCCACTTT; cdr3_aa: CASSSGGSPPLHF
j_call: TRBJ2-7; clone_size: -; d_call: TRBD2; v_call: TRBV2; cdr3_nt: TGTGCCATTACGGGACTAGACTCCTACGAGCAGTACTTC; cdr3_aa: CAITGLDSYEQYF
j_call: TRBJ2-2; clone_size: -; d_call: -; v_call: TRBV9; cdr3_nt: TGTGCCAGCAGCGGGACTACTACTAGTCCCGGGGAGCTGTTTTTT; cdr3_aa: CASSGTTTSPGELFF
j_call: TRBJ2-1; clone_size: once; d_call: TRBD2; v_call: TRBV9; cdr3_nt: TGTGCCAGCAGCCCAGGACTAGCGGGAGGTTCCTACAATGAGCAGTTCTTC; cdr3_aa: CASSPGLAGGSYNEQFF
j_call: TRBJ1-3; clone_size: -; d_call: TRBD1; v_call: TRBV7-8; cdr3_nt: TGTGCCAGCAGCCAAGACAGGGCTGGAAACACCATATATTTT; cdr3_aa: CASSQDRAGNTIYF
j_call: TRBJ2-3; clone_size: -; d_call: -; v_call: TRBV27; cdr3_nt: TGTGCCAGCAGTTATACTGGCACAGATACGCAGTATTTT; cdr3_aa: CASSYTGTDTQYF
j_call: TRBJ1-1; clone_size: -; d_call: TRBD1; v_call: TRBV29-1; cdr3_nt: TGCAGCGTCGCCGCAGGGGGAAGGACTGAAGCTTTCTTT; cdr3_aa: CSVAAGGRTEAFF
j_call: TRBJ1-6; clone_size: once; d_call: TRBD1; v_call: TRBV5-1; cdr3_nt: TGCGCCAGCAGCCGGTCGGACAGGGCGGATTCACCCCTCCACTTT; cdr3_aa: CASSRSDRADSPLHF
j_call: TRBJ2-7; clone_size: -; d_call: -; v_call: TRBV18; cdr3_nt: TGTGCCAGCTCACGAAACAGGGACGAGCAGTACTTC; cdr3_aa: CASSRNRDEQYF
j_call: TRBJ2-7; clone_size: -; d_call: TRBD2; v_call: TRBV27; cdr3_nt: TGTGCCAGCAGTTTGGGCACCGGGACTAGCGGGAGGTATGGCTACGAGCAGTACTTC; cdr3_aa: CASSLGTGTSGRYGYEQYF
j_call: TRBJ2-2; clone_size: -; d_call: TRBD2; v_call: TRBV5-1; cdr3_nt: TGCGCCAGCAGCTCGATTAGCGGGAGGGCGAACACCGGGGAGCTGTTTTTT; cdr3_aa: CASSSISGRANTGELFF
j_call: TRBJ2-7; clone_size: -; d_call: TRBD1; v_call: TRBV25-1; cdr3_nt: TGTGCCAGCAAGGGGACAGGATCCTACGAGCAGTACTTC; cdr3_aa: CASKGTGSYEQYF
j_call: TRBJ1-2; clone_size: -; d_call: -; v_call: TRBV11-3; cdr3_nt: TGTGCCAGCAGCTTAGGGGGGGGACGAGGCTACACCTTC; cdr3_aa: CASSLGGGRGYTF
j_call: TRBJ2-3; clone_size: -; d_call: -; v_call: TRBV2; cdr3_nt: TGTGCCAGCGGACAAAACACAGATACGCAGTATTTT; cdr3_aa: CASGQNTDTQYF
j_call: TRBJ2-1; clone_size: once; d_call: TRBD2; v_call: TRBV7-6; cdr3_nt: TGTGCCAGCAGCCCATCTAGCGGGAGAGGCTACAATGAGCAGTTCTTC; cdr3_aa: CASSPSSGRGYNEQFF
j_call: TRBJ1-2; clone_size: -; d_call: TRBD1; v_call: TRBV28; cdr3_nt: TGTGCCAGCAGCCCTTCCTTTATACGCCGGGACAGGGGCCGCGGCTACACCTTC; cdr3_aa: CASSPSFIRRDRGRGYTF
j_call: TRBJ2-6; clone_size: -; d_call: -; v_call: TRBV6-5; cdr3_nt: TGTGCCAGCGGGGGGTCTGGGGCCAACGTCCTGACTTTC; cdr3_aa: CASGGSGANVLTF
j_call: TRBJ2-1; clone_size: few; d_call: -; v_call: TRBV7-3; cdr3_nt: TGTGCCAGCAGCTTGTCAGGGGCGGACAATGAGCAGTTCTTC; cdr3_aa: CASSLSGADNEQFF
j_call: TRBJ1-2; clone_size: -; d_call: TRBD1; v_call: TRBV10-2; cdr3_nt: TGCGCCAGCCAACCGACAGGGGCCGACTATGGCTACACCTTC; cdr3_aa: CASQPTGADYGYTF
j_call: TRBJ2-3; clone_size: -; d_call: TRBD2; v_call: TRBV9; cdr3_nt: TGTGCCAGCAGCACCGGGACTAGCGAGGCCTCAGATACGCAGTATTTT; cdr3_aa: CASSTGTSEASDTQYF
j_call: TRBJ1-1; clone_size: -; d_call: -; v_call: TRBV6-1; cdr3_nt: TGTGCCAGCAGAGATGTTCCGGCTGAAGCTTTCTTT; cdr3_aa: CASRDVPAEAFF
j_call: TRBJ2-5; clone_size: -; d_call: TRBD2; v_call: TRBV5-6; cdr3_nt: TGTGCCAGCAGCTTGCCCACTAGCGGGGGGGCTGCAGAGACCCAGTACTTC; cdr3_aa: CASSLPTSGGAAETQYF
j_call: TRBJ2-7; clone_size: -; d_call: TRBD1; v_call: TRBV6-6; cdr3_nt: TGTGCCAGCAGTTTCAGGGGGTACGAGCAGTACTTC; cdr3_aa: CASSFRGYEQYF
j_call: TRBJ2-1; clone_size: once; d_call: TRBD2; v_call: TRBV19; cdr3_nt: TGTGCCAGTAGTCACTCTAGCGGTCATGAGCAGTTCTTC; cdr3_aa: CASSHSSGHEQFF
j_call: TRBJ1-4; clone_size: -; d_call: TRBD1; v_call: TRBV4-2; cdr3_nt: TGTGCCAGCAGCCACCTAAAAGGGACAGCGCTTCCCCAGGGCGAAAAACTGTTTTTT; cdr3_aa: CASSHLKGTALPQGEKLFF
j_call: TRBJ2-7; clone_size: -; d_call: TRBD2; v_call: TRBV6-1; cdr3_nt: TGTGCCAGCAGGGCGACTAGCGGGAGCCACGAGCAGTACTTC; cdr3_aa: CASRATSGSHEQYF
j_call: TRBJ2-4; clone_size: few; d_call: -; v_call: TRBV18; cdr3_nt: TGTGCCAGCTCACCACCGATGCCAGGGTTAGCCAAAAACATTCAGTACTTC; cdr3_aa: CASSPPMPGLAKNIQYF
j_call: TRBJ2-7; clone_size: -; d_call: TRBD2; v_call: TRBV7-9; cdr3_nt: TGTTCCAGCAGCTTAGTCCTAGCGGGAGGCTCCTACGAGCAGTACTTC; cdr3_aa: CSSSLVLAGGSYEQYF
j_call: TRBJ1-1; clone_size: few; d_call: TRBD1; v_call: TRBV7-3; cdr3_nt: TGTGCCAGCAGCCTGGGGACAGGGAACACTGAAGCTTTCTTT; cdr3_aa: CASSLGTGNTEAFF
j_call: TRBJ1-2; clone_size: -; d_call: -; v_call: TRBV4-1; cdr3_nt: TGCGCCAGCAGCCAACGGGCGGGGAGCTACACCTTC; cdr3_aa: CASSQRAGSYTF
j_call: TRBJ1-6; clone_size: -; d_call: -; v_call: TRBV5-6; cdr3_nt: TGTGCCAGCAGCTTGGGTGCAGGGGCGCAGGTCTCCTATAATTCACCCCTCCACTTT; cdr3_aa: CASSLGAGAQVSYNSPLHF
j_call: TRBJ2-3; clone_size: -; d_call: TRBD2; v_call: TRBV6-6; cdr3_nt: TGTGCCAGCAGGCACGAAATAGCGGGAGGTACAGATACGCAGTATTTT; cdr3_aa: CASRHEIAGGTDTQYF
j_call: TRBJ2-7; clone_size: -; d_call: -; v_call: TRBV11-2; cdr3_nt: TGTGCCAGCACCTTCGTGGGAGACCTCTCCTACGAGCAGTACTTC; cdr3_aa: CASTFVGDLSYEQYF
j_call: TRBJ2-7; clone_size: -; d_call: -; v_call: TRBV5-5; cdr3_nt: TGTGCCAGCCATGACAGCTACGAGCAGTACTTC; cdr3_aa: CASHDSYEQYF
j_call: TRBJ1-6; clone_size: once; d_call: -; v_call: TRBV4-2; cdr3_nt: TGTGCCAGCAGCCAAGGACAAGGTTATAATTCACCCCTCCACTTT; cdr3_aa: CASSQGQGYNSPLHF
j_call: TRBJ2-3; clone_size: -; d_call: TRBD1; v_call: TRBV5-8; cdr3_nt: TGTGCCAGCAGCTCGGGACAGGGTTACACAGATACGCAGTATTTT; cdr3_aa: CASSSGQGYTDTQYF
j_call: TRBJ1-2; clone_size: -; d_call: TRBD1; v_call: TRBV5-6; cdr3_nt: TGTGCCAGCAGCTCGGTGTGGGGACAGACTTCTGGGGGCTACACCTTC; cdr3_aa: CASSSVWGQTSGGYTF
j_call: TRBJ2-7; clone_size: -; d_call: -; v_call: TRBV6-1; cdr3_nt: TGTGCCAGCAGTTCCGAGCAGAAGGCGGCATACGAGCAGTACTTC; cdr3_aa: CASSSEQKAAYEQYF
j_call: TRBJ1-1; clone_size: -; d_call: -; v_call: TRBV6-5; cdr3_nt: TGTGCCAGCAGTTACTCTTCGACAGTACTGAACACTGAAGCTTTCTTT; cdr3_aa: CASSYSSTVLNTEAFF
j_call: TRBJ2-7; clone_size: once; d_call: TRBD1; v_call: TRBV6-5; cdr3_nt: TGTGCCAGCAGTATCGGGACAGGGGGCTACGAGCAGTACTTC; cdr3_aa: CASSIGTGGYEQYF
j_call: TRBJ2-5; clone_size: -; d_call: -; v_call: TRBV5-4; cdr3_nt: TGTGCCAGCAGCGCCGGACTGCCTGCCCCCCAGTACTTC; cdr3_aa: CASSAGLPAPQYF
j_call: TRBJ2-2; clone_size: -; d_call: TRBD2; v_call: TRBV9; cdr3_nt: TGTGCCAGCAGCGGACTAGCGGGGGGGCTGGGGGAGCTGTTTTTT; cdr3_aa: CASSGLAGGLGELFF
j_call: TRBJ2-1; clone_size: -; d_call: TRBD2; v_call: TRBV7-9; cdr3_nt: TGTGCCAGCAGCGGGGCCGGGACTAATCGGCCAAATGAGCAGTTCTTC; cdr3_aa: CASSGAGTNRPNEQFF
j_call: TRBJ2-7; clone_size: once; d_call: -; v_call: TRBV6-4; cdr3_nt: TGTGCCAGCAGTGGCGTGACTCATCAGGGGCTCCTCTACGAGCAGTACTTC; cdr3_aa: CASSGVTHQGLLYEQYF
j_call: TRBJ1-4; clone_size: -; d_call: -; v_call: TRBV9; cdr3_nt: TGTGCCAGCAGCGTAGATAGCCAAACTAATGAAAAACTGTTTTTT; cdr3_aa: CASSVDSQTNEKLFF
j_call: TRBJ1-5; clone_size: -; d_call: -; v_call: TRBV10-1; cdr3_nt: TGCGCCAGCAGCGAAAGAGACGGGAAACTCTATCAGCCCCAGCATTTT; cdr3_aa: CASSERDGKLYQPQHF
j_call: TRBJ2-5; clone_size: -; d_call: -; v_call: TRBV2; cdr3_nt: TGTGCCAGCAGGGTCCCTCTGAGTGGGGGGGCCTATGAGACCCAGTACTTC; cdr3_aa: CASRVPLSGGAYETQYF
j_call: TRBJ2-2; clone_size: -; d_call: -; v_call: TRBV29-1; cdr3_nt: TGCAGCGGTGACAGGGGAGGGACCGGGGAGCTGTTTTTT; cdr3_aa: CSGDRGGTGELFF
j_call: TRBJ2-7; clone_size: once; d_call: TRBD1; v_call: TRBV6-5; cdr3_nt: TGTGCCAGCAGTTACACGACAGGGCCCGAGCAGTACTTC; cdr3_aa: CASSYTTGPEQYF
j_call: TRBJ1-2; clone_size: -; d_call: -; v_call: TRBV5-8; cdr3_nt: TGTGCCAGCCCGGGACCCCTATGGCTAGGCGGGAGCTACACCTTC; cdr3_aa: CASPGPLWLGGSYTF
j_call: TRBJ1-5; clone_size: few; d_call: -; v_call: TRBV19; cdr3_nt: TGTGCCAGTAGTACGGGGGGGCTAGATCGGCCCCAGCATTTT; cdr3_aa: CASSTGGLDRPQHF
j_call: TRBJ2-3; clone_size: -; d_call: -; v_call: TRBV27; cdr3_nt: TGTGCCAGCAGTAGGTCGGGAGATACGCAGTATTTT; cdr3_aa: CASSRSGDTQYF
j_call: TRBJ2-7; clone_size: -; d_call: TRBD1; v_call: TRBV25-1; cdr3_nt: TGTGCCAGCAGTGACCCCGGGACAGGAACCTACGAGCAGTACTTC; cdr3_aa: CASSDPGTGTYEQYF
j_call: TRBJ2-7; clone_size: -; d_call: TRBD2; v_call: TRBV27; cdr3_nt: TGTGCCAGCGGGCGGGGGGCTCCCTACGAGCAGTACTTC; cdr3_aa: CASGRGAPYEQYF
j_call: TRBJ2-1; clone_size: -; d_call: TRBD2; v_call: TRBV27; cdr3_nt: TGTGCCAGCAGTTTATTAGCGGGGCCCCTTAAGGCGTTCTTC; cdr3_aa: CASSLLAGPLKAFF
j_call: TRBJ2-5; clone_size: -; d_call: -; v_call: TRBV7-5; cdr3_nt: TGTGCCAGAAGCCACCGAAACAGGGGGTCAGAGACCCAGTACTTC; cdr3_aa: CARSHRNRGSETQYF
j_call: TRBJ1-1; clone_size: -; d_call: -; v_call: TRBV11-2; cdr3_nt: TGTGCCAGCAGCTTTGGTCTGGGGGGTGGCACTGAAGCTTTCTTT; cdr3_aa: CASSFGLGGGTEAFF